These 10 T cell receptor beta chains came from one sample sequenced in a study of cytomegalovirus exposure and HLA in healthy donors. PCR used 60 Vbeta primers and 13 Jbeta primers. Repertoires were generated with immunoSEQ multiplex PCR, while TCRdb's copy carries only in-frame clones and drops some. In the table there are about 200,000 clones, 86% of which are singletons. Sequences were obtained from PBMCs. Receptors were obtained from a woman between 25 and 40 years old in good health and CMV-seronegative.

The chain has TRBV2 and TRBJ2-1; maybe TRBD1 (6 bases). Germline CDR1 is SNHLY and CDR2 is FYNNEI. V was shortened by 6 bases and J by 8 bases, with 11 bases between the two germline ends. There are 12 residues in the CDR3. For the CDR3, the DNA is TGTGCCAGCAGGCTACAGGGCGATGAGCAGTTCTTC. Its translation is CASRLQGDEQFF.

V usage is TRBV2 and J usage is TRBJ1-1; possible D gene TRBD1, 6 bases. Germline lookup yields CDR1 SNHLY and CDR2 FYNNEI. Deletions cut 3 bases from V and 1 base from J, with 12 bases between. The CDR3 runs 15 residues. CDR3: CASSDLGHRNTEAFF. The CDR3 DNA follows: TGTGCCAGCAGTGATTTGGGACATAGGAACACTGAAGCTTTCTTT.

CDR3 nucleotide sequence: TGTGCCAGCTCACCCCGACTTTCCGGGACTAGCGGCCAAGAGACCCAGTACTTC. Translating gives CASSPRLSGTSGQETQYF. The rearrangement links TRBV18 to TRBJ2-5; TRBD2 aligns across 11 bases. The germline V gene has CDR1 KGHSH and CDR2 LQKENI. The V gene end was trimmed by 3 bases and the J gene end by 1 base; junction bases not matched to a gene: 10. This CDR3 contains 18 residues.

The sample holds a few counts of this clone. The chain combines TRBV4-1 with TRBJ2-1; no definite D call. V gave up 1 base and J gave up 9 bases, with 10 bases separating them. The CDR3 runs to 13 residues. The germline CDR1 and CDR2 sequences are MGHRA and YSYEKL. DNA for the CDR3: TGCGCCAGCAGCCAAGCACTCTCAACTGAGCAGTTCTTC. This translates into CASSQALSTEQFF.

This clone was seen only once. This chain links TRBV4-1 with TRBJ2-7, with 7 bases aligning to TRBD1. The germline V gene encodes CDR1 MGHRA and CDR2 YSYEKL. CDR3 length: 14 residues. V shed 4 bases, J shed 6 bases, and the junction held 9 bases outside the gene matches. CDR3 protein: CASSRNTGEAEQYF. The CDR3 nucleotides read TGCGCCAGCAGCCGAAACACAGGGGAAGCCGAGCAGTACTTC.

The chain uses TRBV27 and TRBJ1-2; weak D call: TRBD1 (6 bases). The germline gives CDR1 MNHEY, CDR2 SMNVEV (reference sequence). This CDR3 region has 14 residues. The V end was cut by 10 bases, the J end by 6 bases, with 21 bases between. Here the CDR3 DNA reads TGTGCCACGATGCTCACTTGGGGGCTGCATGGCTACACCTTC. Translated, it gives CATMLTWGLHGYTF.

This clone was counted a single time. CDR3 coding DNA: TGTGCCAGCTTACCTGAACAGGTTAATCAGCCCCAGCATTTT. This encodes CASLPEQVNQPQHF. The chain uses TRBV9 and TRBJ1-5, with D perhaps TRBD1 (5 bases). CDR3 size: 14 residues. Germline V gene data show CDR1 as SGDLS and CDR2 as YYNGEE. Trimming took 7 bases from V and 4 from J, leaving 15 bases between them.

The V gene is TRBV15, the J gene TRBJ2-5; D may be TRBD1 (6 bases). CDR3 length: 15 residues. Trimming removed 3 bases at V and 5 bases at J, with 16 bases between. Germline CDR1 LNHNV, CDR2 YYDKDF (reference sequence). The CDR3 here is CATSRSGAQGETQYF. Written as DNA, the CDR3 is TGTGCCACCAGCAGGTCAGGGGCGCAGGGGGAGACCCAGTACTTC.

The rearrangement joins TRBV6-1 to TRBJ1-1, with D possibly being TRBD1 (5 bases). Trimming removed 3 bases at V and 4 bases at J, with 15 bases between. This CDR3 contains 15 residues. CDR1 and CDR2 from the germline V gene are MNHNS and SASEGT. CDR3 sequence (DNA): TGTGCCAGCAGTGAGGGACTCAACCTAGGCACTGAAGCTTTCTTT. It translates to CASSEGLNLGTEAFF.

The chain couples TRBV5-4 to TRBJ1-2; no reliable D call. V was shortened by 4 bases and J by 0 bases, with 7 bases between the two germline ends. Germline V gene data show CDR1 as SGHNT and CDR2 as YYREEE (reference sequence). The CDR3 is made up of 13 amino acids. DNA for the CDR3: TGTGCCAGCAGCCCGGTAGCTAACTATGGCTACACCTTC. Its protein is CASSPVANYGYTF. Variable domain in full (rest from reference TRBV5-4 and TRBJ1-2): ETGVTQSPTHLIKTRGQQVTLRCSSQSGHNTVSWYQQALGQGPQFIFQYYREEENGRGNFPPRFSGLQFPNYSSELNVNALELDDSALYLCASSPVANYGYTFGSGTRLTVV.